Presented here are 18 T cell receptor beta chains from one specimen sequenced in a study of molecular identifiers for immune sequencing clone quantification. Using its own MiXCR run on the PCR reads, TCRdb lists one record per CDR3 protein. The data hold approximately 550,000 distinct CDR3 sequences, with about 25% observed a single time. Sequencing was performed on naive CD8+ T cells from blood, with Jurkat cell RNA spiked in. As for subset: FACS-sorted CD8+CD4-CCR7+CD45RA+ naive T cells. The receptors here all came from a human donor in good health. Some libraries in this study had Jurkat cell RNA spiked in.

The J gene is TRBJ1-6, the V gene TRBV5-5; no clear D. The germline V gene encodes CDR1 SGHKS and CDR2 YYEKEE (reference sequence). The CDR3 is 16 amino acids. Trimming removed 0 bases from V and 0 bases from J, with 7 bases in between. The CDR3, as DNA: TGTGCCAGCAGCTTGGCGTTGAGCTCCTATAATTCACCCCTCCACTTT. This encodes CASSLALSSYNSPLHF.

To note about this clonotype: A much larger clone sits a single nucleotide away, making a read error possible. In this CDR3 the conserved last residue, phenylalanine or tryptophan, is missing, so a read error is likely. The chain has TRBV7-6 and TRBJ2-3; D unresolved. Trimming removed 5 bases at V and 2 bases at J, with 14 bases between. This CDR3 comprises 15 residues. Germline V gives CDR1 SGHVS, CDR2 FNYEAQ. The CDR3 protein is CASSRLSGVTDTQYL. The CDR3 DNA reads TGTGCCAGCAGCCGTTTGAGTGGGGTCACAGATACGCAGTATCTT.

Only a few counts were recorded for this clonotype. This rearrangement joins TRBV7-6 to TRBJ2-1; 7 bases line up with TRBD1. The CDR3 runs 16 residues. J was trimmed by 0 bases and V by 2 bases; bases with no gene match: 4. The germline gives CDR1 SGHVS, CDR2 FNYEAQ. CDR3: CASSLNRGRSYNEQFF. CDR3 sequence (DNA): TGTGCCAGCAGCTTAAACAGGGGACGCTCCTACAATGAGCAGTTCTTC.

Turning to this clonotype: This may be a read error: a much more frequent sequence differs by one nucleotide. Here the CDR3 reads CVSTSPLWGSNQPQHF. The CDR3, as DNA: TGTGTCAGCACCTCCCCGTTGTGGGGTAGCAATCAGCCCCAGCATTTT. The rearrangement joins TRBV28 to TRBJ1-5; D remains ambiguous. The CDR3 covers 16 residues. Germline CDR1 and CDR2: MDHEN and SYDVKM.

This clonotype was observed at least ten times. This chain uses TRBV4-3 with TRBJ2-1, with 7 bases lining up with TRBD1. Germline V gene lookup returns CDR1 LGHNA and CDR2 YSLEER. CDR3 size: 18 residues. Unmatched junction bases numbered 9, after V lost 1 base and J lost 0 bases. The CDR3 DNA reads TGCGCCAGCAGCCAAGGAACGGTACAGGGGAGCTCCTACAATGAGCAGTTCTTC. It codes for CASSQGTVQGSSYNEQFF.

This clonotype was detected many times. V usage is TRBV28 and J usage is TRBJ2-5; D is perhaps TRBD2 (5 bases). Trimming took 2 bases from V and 1 from J, leaving 20 bases between them. Per germline, CDR1 MDHEN and CDR2 SYDVKM. This CDR3 has 18 residues. The CDR3 here is CASSLVVGPREGQETQYF. The DNA for the CDR3 is TGTGCCAGCAGTTTAGTTGTCGGACCACGGGAAGGCCAAGAGACCCAGTACTTC.

V usage is TRBV4-1 and J usage is TRBJ2-7; D may be TRBD2 (6 bases). Trimming took 1 base from V and 6 from J, leaving 16 bases between them. Germline-derived CDR1 and CDR2 are MGHRA and YSYEKL. The CDR3 covers 15 residues. DNA for the CDR3: TGCGCCAGCAGCCAAGCTTATTCTAGCGAGGGCGAGCAGTACTTC. As protein: CASSQAYSSEGEQYF.

This chain links TRBV4-1 with TRBJ1-1; TRBD1 matches 12 bases. CDR1 MGHRA and CDR2 YSYEKL come from the germline V gene. Trimming took 4 bases from V and 0 from J; bases not matched to a gene: 3. The CDR3 runs 16 residues. The CDR3 bases are TGCGCCAGCAGCCCGGGACAGGGGGCGATGAACACTGAAGCTTTCTTT. It specifies CASSPGQGAMNTEAFF.

This rearrangement joins TRBV21-1 to TRBJ2-7. TRBV21-1 is a recognized pseudogene. The CDR3 runs 16 residues. The CDR3 protein is CASSKQASYALYEQYF. The CDR3 nucleotides are TGTGCCAGCAGCAAGCAGGCATCTTACGCACTCTACGAGCAGTACTTC.

In this sample, this clonotype turned up a few times. The V and J genes are TRBV4-3 and TRBJ2-1; 12 nucleotides align to TRBD2. V shed 0 bases and J 0 bases; nucleotides not matched to a gene: 6. This CDR3 has 19 amino acids. The V gene's germline CDR1 is LGHNA and CDR2 YSLEER. The chain's CDR3 is CASSQDPQTSGSSYNEQFF. CDR3 nucleotide sequence: TGCGCCAGCAGCCAAGATCCCCAGACTAGCGGGAGCTCCTACAATGAGCAGTTCTTC.

This clonotype appeared many times. The chain carries TRBV7-9 and TRBJ2-2; D may be TRBD2 (6 bases). The CDR3 is made up of 13 amino acids. V was cut by 8 bases and J by 5 bases, with 12 bases left in between. Germline CDR1 reads SEHNR; CDR2 reads FQNEAQ (reference sequence). The CDR3 spells CASSAAGTGELFF. CDR3 nucleotide sequence: TGTGCCAGCTCCGCGGCGGGGACCGGGGAGCTGTTTTTT.

Comment on this clonotype: This may stem from a read error, because a much larger clone lies one nucleotide away. The V gene is TRBV25-1, the J gene TRBJ1-1, with D possibly being TRBD1 (6 bases). CDR3 size: 12 residues. Looked up from germline, CDR1 is MGHDK and CDR2 is SYGVNS. The CDR3 reads CVSSAQGWAAFF. Here the CDR3 DNA reads TGTGTCAGCAGTGCACAGGGCTGGGCAGCTTTCTTT. Filled out from reference TRBV25-1 and TRBJ1-1, the complete variable domain reads EADIYQTPRYLVIGTGKKITLECSQTMGHDKMYWYQQDPGMELHLIHYSYGVNSTEKGDLSSESTVSRIRTEHFPLTLESARPSHTSQYLCVSSAQGWAAFFGQGTRLTVV.

In this sample, this clonotype turned up a few times. The rearrangement uses TRBV30 and TRBJ1-5; 7 bases agree with TRBD1. This CDR3 has 15 residues. Germline V lookup: CDR1 GTSNPN, CDR2 SVGIG (reference sequence). The trim removed 2 bases at V and 2 bases at J, leaving 6 bases unmatched. The CDR3: CAWSTIDRGNQPQHF. For the CDR3, the DNA is TGTGCCTGGAGTACTATCGACAGGGGCAATCAGCCCCAGCATTTT.

This rearrangement joins TRBV12-3 or TRBV12-4 to TRBJ2-1; D ambiguous. The CDR3 runs to 13 residues. V was clipped by 8 bases and J by 0 bases, with 8 bases between them. CDR3 DNA sequence: TGTGCCAGCCGTCGCAGCTCCTACAATGAGCAGTTCTTC. Amino acids: CASRRSSYNEQFF.

The chain couples TRBV6-2 or TRBV6-3 to TRBJ2-7, with 8 bases that match TRBD1. V lost 7 bases to trimming and J lost 5 bases; unmatched junction nucleotides: 10. The CDR3 is made up of 14 amino acids. CDR1 MNHEY and CDR2 SVGEGT come from the germline V gene. The CDR3 region is CASTYLQGGDEQYF. CDR3 DNA: TGTGCCAGCACCTATTTACAGGGGGGAGACGAGCAGTACTTC.

The sample holds many counts of this clonotype. The rearrangement uses TRBV6-2 or TRBV6-3 and TRBJ1-1, with 7 bases that match TRBD1. V was clipped by 7 bases and J by 2 bases; unmatched bases: 7. The germline V gene has CDR1 MNHEY and CDR2 SVGEGT. This CDR3 is 14 amino acids long. CDR3 sequence: CASKRDRPNTEAFF. The CDR3 nucleotides are TGTGCCAGCAAGCGGGACAGACCCAACACTGAAGCTTTCTTT.

This clonotype came up many times. The chain links TRBV3-1 to TRBJ2-2; D unresolved. There are 15 residues in the CDR3. Trimming stripped 1 base from V and 4 bases from J, with 10 bases between. Germline V gives CDR1 LGHDT, CDR2 YNNKEL (reference sequence). The CDR3: CASSQVGSGTGELFF. The CDR3 DNA reads TGTGCCAGCAGCCAAGTGGGTTCGGGCACCGGGGAGCTGTTTTTT.

In regard to this clonotype: A much larger clone is a single base away; this may be a read error. CDR3 bases: TGCGCCAGCAGCTTAACTCTAGCGGGGGTCAAGGGTACGCAGTATTTT. Residues: CASSLTLAGVKGTQYF. The genes are TRBV5-1 and TRBJ2-3; TRBD2 aligns across 10 bases. Trimming cost V 2 bases and J 8 bases; bases outside gene matches: 11. The germline gives CDR1 SGHRS, CDR2 YFSETQ. The CDR3 covers 16 residues.